The entry that follows covers one T cell receptor beta chain sequence. What it recognizes is unknown. Germline V gene lookup returns CDR1 SNHLY and CDR2 FYNNEI. The CDR3 has 13 residues. The V gene end was trimmed by 6 bases and the J gene end by 8 bases; junction bases not matched to a gene: 3. This sample is part of a study of chemoradiotherapy in HPV16-positive cancers. Study information: A couple of HPV16-positive patients' cells yielded candidate HPV-specific clones and common motifs. The study, taken as a whole, reports: Candidate HPV-specific clones and E7-related TCR motifs grew in tumor during treatment.

Clones were read by immunoSEQ multiplex PCR, and TCRdb kept only the in-frame ones, dropping some. The sample includes thousands of clones, just over 75% of them seen just once. The V and J genes are TRBV2 and TRBJ2-4; the match to TRBD1 covers 11 bases. The sequence was obtained from a human donor with HPV-associated anogenital cancer. Sample collection was performed from a patient who underwent chemoradiotherapy. The CDR3 region has the DNA TGTGCCAGCAGGCCGGGACAGGGGGACATTCAGTACTTC. Protein sequence: CASRPGQGDIQYF.